This is a list of T cell receptor beta chains from one sample in a study of cytomegalovirus exposure and HLA in healthy donors. The protocol was immunoSEQ multiplex PCR, while the TCRdb copy is restricted to in-frame clones and leaves out a portion. Of roughly 150,000 clones in the sample, 77% were seen once. The sequenced sample was PBMCs. The receptors shown here come from a male donor in good health and CMV-seronegative. CDR3s include the opening cysteine and the closing phenylalanine or tryptophan. The D gene is left open where the match is weak. Not all rows give a size; the values are once, few, many and, for expanded clones, a class.

TRBJ2-3	TRBV6-6	.	.	CASSYPTRQALDTQYF	TGTGCCAGCAGTTACCCGACTAGACAAGCTTTAGATACGCAGTATTTT
TRBJ2-1	TRBV7-2	.	.	CASSLAGATYNEQFF	TGTGCCAGCAGCTTAGCAGGGGCTACCTACAATGAGCAGTTCTTC
TRBJ2-4	TRBV28	.	TRBD1	CASSRQGARSKNIQYF	TGTGCCAGCAGTAGACAGGGGGCGCGCTCCAAAAACATTCAGTACTTC
TRBJ1-6	TRBV27	.	.	CASSSSRVASSPLHF	TGTGCCAGCAGTTCTAGTAGAGTGGCATCGTCACCCCTCCACTTT
TRBJ1-2	TRBV9	.	.	CASTAAGTNYGYTF	TGTGCCAGCACGGCCGCGGGGACTAACTATGGCTACACCTTC
TRBJ2-7	TRBV29-1	.	TRBD1	CSVIPTGSREQYF	TGCAGCGTGATTCCGACAGGGAGCCGCGAGCAGTACTTC
TRBJ1-2	TRBV27	few	.	CASSLSIRQAYNYGYTF	TGTGCCAGCAGTTTATCGATTCGACAGGCTTATAACTATGGCTACACCTTC
TRBJ1-5	TRBV2	.	.	CASSSDRNNQPQHF	TGTGCCAGCAGTTCCGACAGAAATAATCAGCCCCAGCATTTT
TRBJ2-7	TRBV5-4	.	TRBD1	CASSEGQGLSYEQYF	TGTGCCAGCAGCGAGGGACAGGGACTTTCCTACGAGCAGTACTTC
TRBJ1-2	TRBV4-3	.	TRBD1	CASRQLGQGVYGYTF	TGCGCCAGCAGGCAGTTGGGACAGGGGGTCTATGGCTACACCTTC
TRBJ2-7	TRBV7-2	once	TRBD1	CASSLIGDSSYEQYF	TGTGCCAGCAGCTTAATCGGGGACAGCTCCTACGAGCAGTACTTC
TRBJ1-6	TRBV7-8	.	.	CASSLFSNSPLHF	TGTGCCAGCAGCTTATTCTCCAATTCACCCCTCCACTTT
TRBJ2-2	TRBV23-1	.	.	CASSQSSSHTGELFF	TGCGCCAGCAGTCAATCGAGTAGCCACACCGGGGAGCTGTTTTTT
TRBJ2-1	TRBV7-3	.	TRBD2	CASSKETSRMDEQFF	TGTGCCAGCAGCAAGGAGACTAGCCGTATGGATGAGCAGTTCTTC
TRBJ1-4	TRBV10-3	.	TRBD1	CAISESDRENEKLFF	TGTGCCATCAGTGAGTCGGACAGGGAGAATGAAAAACTGTTTTTT
TRBJ1-1	TRBV28	.	.	CASFPTVGGDDTEAFF	TGTGCCAGCTTTCCCACAGTTGGGGGCGACGACACTGAAGCTTTCTTT
TRBJ2-5	TRBV7-6	.	.	CASSLGTASGGETQYF	TGTGCCAGCAGCTTAGGCACTGCTAGTGGAGGAGAGACCCAGTACTTC
TRBJ1-1	TRBV6-5	.	.	CASSPRQGTEAFF	TGTGCCAGCAGTCCCCGCCAGGGGACTGAAGCTTTCTTT
TRBJ2-1	TRBV5-1	.	.	CASSQGQNEQFF	TGCGCCAGCAGCCAAGGACAGAATGAGCAGTTCTTC
TRBJ1-1	TRBV5-1	once	TRBD1	CASSLSSGGTEAFF	TGCGCCAGCAGCTTATCTTCAGGGGGAACTGAAGCTTTCTTT
TRBJ2-3	TRBV7-2	.	TRBD2	CASSLGGDLAGWQYF	TGTGCCAGCAGCTTAGGAGGGGACCTAGCGGGTTGGCAGTATTTT
TRBJ2-1	TRBV11-2	.	TRBD2	CASSLERRTSGRDYNEQFF	TGTGCCAGCAGCTTAGAACGACGGACTAGCGGGAGGGACTACAATGAGCAGTTCTTC
TRBJ2-5	TRBV11-1	.	TRBD2	CASTLGGYQETQYF	TGTGCCAGCACCCTCGGGGGGTACCAAGAGACCCAGTACTTC